This T cell receptor (beta chain) was recovered during a study of blood T cell repertoires in COVID-19. Germline CDR1 and CDR2: SQVTM and ANQGSEA. Trimming stripped 6 bases from V and 1 base from J, with 9 bases between. The CDR3 loop spans 12 amino acids. Sequenced by immunoSEQ multiplex PCR; TCRdb stores in-frame clones only, minus some. The data show some 77,000 clones, around nine tenths seen once. The chain has TRBV29-1 and TRBJ2-5, with D perhaps matching TRBD1 (6 bases). Sequencing was done on a sample of peripheral blood. This TCR came from a man between 25 and 39 years old with acute or convalescent COVID-19. The CDR3 region is CSVRTAQETQYF. The CDR3 coding sequence is TGCAGCGTCCGGACAGCCCAAGAGACCCAGTACTTC.